The source of this T cell receptor beta chain is a study of blood T cell repertoires in COVID-19. This clone was recorded only once. Trimming stripped 2 bases from V and 5 bases from J, with 10 bases between. CDR1 and CDR2 from the germline V gene are MNHEY and SVGEGT. The length of the CDR3 is 13 residues. Clones were read by immunoSEQ multiplex PCR, and TCRdb kept only the in-frame ones, dropping some. The sample has about 220,000 clones; 82% are singletons. V usage is TRBV6-2 or TRBV6-3 and J usage is TRBJ2-7; a weak D match, TRBD1 (6 bases). Sequencing used PBMCs or T cells enriched from blood (not recorded which). The source of this sequence is a woman aged 60-75 years who had recovered from COVID-19. CDR3 DNA sequence: TGTGCCAGCAGTTACATCACAGGGAACGAGCAGTACTTC. It specifies CASSYITGNEQYF.